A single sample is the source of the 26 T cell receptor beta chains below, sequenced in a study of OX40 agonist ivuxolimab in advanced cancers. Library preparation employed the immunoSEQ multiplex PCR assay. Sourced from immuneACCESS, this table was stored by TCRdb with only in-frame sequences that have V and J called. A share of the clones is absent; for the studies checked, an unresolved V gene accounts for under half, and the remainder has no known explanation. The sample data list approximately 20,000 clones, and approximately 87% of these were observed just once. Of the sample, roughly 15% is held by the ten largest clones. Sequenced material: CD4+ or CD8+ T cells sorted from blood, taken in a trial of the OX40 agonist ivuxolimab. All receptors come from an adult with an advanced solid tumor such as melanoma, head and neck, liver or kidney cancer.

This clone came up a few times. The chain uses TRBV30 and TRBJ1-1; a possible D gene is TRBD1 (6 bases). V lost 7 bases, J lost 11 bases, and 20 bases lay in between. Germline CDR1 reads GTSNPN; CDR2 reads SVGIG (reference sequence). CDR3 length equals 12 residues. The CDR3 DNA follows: TGTGCCTTGTTCCCAGGGGCGAAGAGGGCTTTCTTT. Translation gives CALFPGAKRAFF.

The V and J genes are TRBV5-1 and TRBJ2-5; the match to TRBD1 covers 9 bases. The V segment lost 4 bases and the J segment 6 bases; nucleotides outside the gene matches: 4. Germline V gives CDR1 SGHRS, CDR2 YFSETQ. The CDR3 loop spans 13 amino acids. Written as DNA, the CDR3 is TGCGCCAGCAGCGGGACAGGGCCGCAGACCCAGTACTTC. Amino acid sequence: CASSGTGPQTQYF.

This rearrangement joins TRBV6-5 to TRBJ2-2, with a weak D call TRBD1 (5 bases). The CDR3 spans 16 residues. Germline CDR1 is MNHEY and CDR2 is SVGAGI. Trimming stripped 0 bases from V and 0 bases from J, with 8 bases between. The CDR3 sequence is CASSYSMGPNTGELFF. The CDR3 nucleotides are TGTGCCAGCAGTTACTCGATGGGGCCGAACACCGGGGAGCTGTTTTTT.

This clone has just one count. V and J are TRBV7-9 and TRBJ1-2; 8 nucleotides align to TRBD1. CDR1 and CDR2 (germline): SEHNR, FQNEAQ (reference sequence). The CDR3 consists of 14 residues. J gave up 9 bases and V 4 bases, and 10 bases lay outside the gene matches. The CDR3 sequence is CASSSQTDRGSYTF. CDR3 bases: TGTGCCAGCAGCTCGCAGACAGACAGGGGAAGCTACACCTTC.

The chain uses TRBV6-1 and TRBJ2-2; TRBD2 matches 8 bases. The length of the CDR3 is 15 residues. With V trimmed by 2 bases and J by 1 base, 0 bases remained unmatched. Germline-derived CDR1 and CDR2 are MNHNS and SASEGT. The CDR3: CASSELAGNTGELFF. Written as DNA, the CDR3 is TGTGCCAGCAGTGAACTAGCGGGGAACACCGGGGAGCTGTTTTTT.

DNA of the CDR3: TGTGCCAGCAGTTACCCAGGGCGGGACACTGAAGCTTTCTTT. Residues: CASSYPGRDTEAFF. The J gene is TRBJ1-1, the V gene TRBV6-6, with a tentative D call TRBD1 (5 bases). Germline CDR1 MNHNY, CDR2 SVGAGI (reference sequence). This CDR3 spans 14 amino acids. V lost 2 bases and J lost 3, with 10 bases in between.

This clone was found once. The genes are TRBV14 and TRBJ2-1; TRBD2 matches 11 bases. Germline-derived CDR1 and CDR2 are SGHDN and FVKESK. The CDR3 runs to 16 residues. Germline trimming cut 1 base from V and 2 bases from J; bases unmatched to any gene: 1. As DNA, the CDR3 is TGTGCCAGCAGCCAAGTAGCGGGGGGGCCCTACAATGAGCAGTTCTTC. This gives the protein CASSQVAGGPYNEQFF. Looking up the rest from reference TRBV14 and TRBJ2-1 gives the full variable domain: EAGVTQFPSHSVIEKGQTVTLRCDPISGHDNLYWYRRVMGKEIKFLLHFVKESKQDESGMPNNRFLAERTGGTYSTLKVQPAELEDSGVYFCASSQVAGGPYNEQFFGPGTRLTVL.

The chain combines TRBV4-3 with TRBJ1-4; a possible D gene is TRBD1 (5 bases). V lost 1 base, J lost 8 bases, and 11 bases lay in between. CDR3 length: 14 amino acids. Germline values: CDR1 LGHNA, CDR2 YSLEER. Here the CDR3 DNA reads TGCGCCAGCAGCCAAGGCGCAGGGAAGGAAAAACTGTTTTTT. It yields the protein CASSQGAGKEKLFF.

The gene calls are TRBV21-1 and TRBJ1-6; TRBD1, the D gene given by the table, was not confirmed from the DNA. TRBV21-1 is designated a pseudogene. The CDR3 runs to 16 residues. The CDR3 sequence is CARKNRVISYNSPLHF. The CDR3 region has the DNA TGTGCCAGAAAAAACAGGGTTATTTCCTATAATTCACCCCTCCACTTT.

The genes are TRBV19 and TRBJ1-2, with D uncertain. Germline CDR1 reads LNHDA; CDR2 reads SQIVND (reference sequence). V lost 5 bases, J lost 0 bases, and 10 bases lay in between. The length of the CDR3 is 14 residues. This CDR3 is CASSFLGTNYGYTF. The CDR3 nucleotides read TGTGCCAGTAGTTTTTTAGGAACTAACTATGGCTACACCTTC. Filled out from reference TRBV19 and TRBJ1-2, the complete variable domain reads DGGITQSPKYLFRKEGQNVTLSCEQNLNHDAMYWYRQDPGQGLRLIYYSQIVNDFQKGDIAEGYSVSREKKESFPLTVTSAQKNPTAFYLCASSFLGTNYGYTFGSGTRLTVV.

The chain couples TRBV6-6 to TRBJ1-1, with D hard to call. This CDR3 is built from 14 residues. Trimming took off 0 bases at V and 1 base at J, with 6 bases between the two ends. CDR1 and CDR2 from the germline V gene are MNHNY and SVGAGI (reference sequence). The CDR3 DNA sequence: TGTGCCAGCAGTTACTCATCAAAGAACACTGAAGCTTTCTTT. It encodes CASSYSSKNTEAFF.

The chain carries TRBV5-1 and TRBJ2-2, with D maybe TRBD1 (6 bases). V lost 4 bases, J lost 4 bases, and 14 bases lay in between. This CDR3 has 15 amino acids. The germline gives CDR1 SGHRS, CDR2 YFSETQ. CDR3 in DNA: TGCGCCAGCAGCCTCAGGGAAGGGGGCACCGGGGAGCTGTTTTTT. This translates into CASSLREGGTGELFF.

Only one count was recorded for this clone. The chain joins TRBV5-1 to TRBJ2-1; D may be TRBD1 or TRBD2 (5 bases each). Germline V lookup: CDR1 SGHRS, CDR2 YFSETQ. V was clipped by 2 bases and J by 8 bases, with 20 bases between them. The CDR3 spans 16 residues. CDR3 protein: CASSFSTGGLGDEQFF. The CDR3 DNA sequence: TGCGCCAGCAGCTTCTCCACAGGCGGGCTTGGAGATGAGCAGTTCTTC.

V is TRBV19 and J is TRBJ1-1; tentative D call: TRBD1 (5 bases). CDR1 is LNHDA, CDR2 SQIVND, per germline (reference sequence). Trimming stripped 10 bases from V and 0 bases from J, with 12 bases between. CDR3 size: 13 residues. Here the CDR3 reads CATREGVNTEAFF. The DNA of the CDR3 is TGTGCCACCAGGGAGGGCGTGAACACTGAAGCTTTCTTT.

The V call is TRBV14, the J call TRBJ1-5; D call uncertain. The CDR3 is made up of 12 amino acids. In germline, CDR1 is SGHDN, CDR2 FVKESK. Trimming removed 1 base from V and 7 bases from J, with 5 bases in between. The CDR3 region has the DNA TGTGCCAGCAGCCAAGGAGGGCAGCCCCAGCATTTT. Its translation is CASSQGGQPQHF. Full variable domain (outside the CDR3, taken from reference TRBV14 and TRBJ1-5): EAGVTQFPSHSVIEKGQTVTLRCDPISGHDNLYWYRRVMGKEIKFLLHFVKESKQDESGMPNNRFLAERTGGTYSTLKVQPAELEDSGVYFCASSQGGQPQHFGDGTRLSIL.

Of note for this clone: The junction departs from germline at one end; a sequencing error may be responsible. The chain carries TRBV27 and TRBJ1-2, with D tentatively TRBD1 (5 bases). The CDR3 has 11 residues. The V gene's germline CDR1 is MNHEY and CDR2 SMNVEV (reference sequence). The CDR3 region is CASSSGGEPYF. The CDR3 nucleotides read TGTGCCAGCAGTTCCGGAGGGGAGCCATACTTC.

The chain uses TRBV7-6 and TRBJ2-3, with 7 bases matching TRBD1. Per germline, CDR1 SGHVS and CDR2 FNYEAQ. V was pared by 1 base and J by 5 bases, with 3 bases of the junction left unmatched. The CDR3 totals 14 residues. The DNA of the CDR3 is TGTGCCAGCAGCTTAGGAGGGGGCAAAGATACGCAGTATTTT. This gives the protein CASSLGGGKDTQYF.

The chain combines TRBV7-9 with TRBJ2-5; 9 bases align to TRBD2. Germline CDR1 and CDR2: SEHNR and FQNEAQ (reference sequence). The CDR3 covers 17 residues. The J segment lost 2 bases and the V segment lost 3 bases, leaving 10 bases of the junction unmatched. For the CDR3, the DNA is TGTGCCAGCAGCTTTTCTAGACTAGCGGTGTTACAAGAGACCCAGTACTTC. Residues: CASSFSRLAVLQETQYF.

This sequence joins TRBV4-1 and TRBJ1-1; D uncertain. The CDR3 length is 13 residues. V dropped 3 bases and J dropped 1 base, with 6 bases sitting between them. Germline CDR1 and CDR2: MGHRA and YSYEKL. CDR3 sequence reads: CASSQTPNTEAFF. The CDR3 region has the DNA TGCGCCAGCAGCCAGACACCGAACACTGAAGCTTTCTTT.

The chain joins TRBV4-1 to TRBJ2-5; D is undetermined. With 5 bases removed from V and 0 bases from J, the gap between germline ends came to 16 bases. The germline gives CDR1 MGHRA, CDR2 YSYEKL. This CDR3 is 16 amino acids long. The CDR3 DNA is TGCGCCAGCAGCGTCCCTGCTTATCCGAACCAAGAGACCCAGTACTTC. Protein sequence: CASSVPAYPNQETQYF.

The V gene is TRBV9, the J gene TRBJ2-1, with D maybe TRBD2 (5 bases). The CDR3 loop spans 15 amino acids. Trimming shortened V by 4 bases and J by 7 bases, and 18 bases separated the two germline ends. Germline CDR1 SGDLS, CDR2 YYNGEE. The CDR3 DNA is TGTGCCAGCAGCTTAGGGTACTATAGGGAGAATGAGCAGTTCTTC. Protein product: CASSLGYYRENEQFF.

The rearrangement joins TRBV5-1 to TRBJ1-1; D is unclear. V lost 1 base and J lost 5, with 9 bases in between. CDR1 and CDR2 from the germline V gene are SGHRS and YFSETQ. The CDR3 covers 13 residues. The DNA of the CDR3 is TGCGCCAGCAGCTTGTGGGGAGGGACTGAAGCTTTCTTT. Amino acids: CASSLWGGTEAFF.

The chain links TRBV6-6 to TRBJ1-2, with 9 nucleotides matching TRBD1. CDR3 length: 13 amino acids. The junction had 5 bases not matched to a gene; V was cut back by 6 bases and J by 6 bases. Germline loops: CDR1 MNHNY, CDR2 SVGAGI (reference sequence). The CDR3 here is CASSTGGGDGYTF. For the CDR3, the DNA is TGTGCCAGCAGCACAGGGGGCGGCGATGGCTACACCTTC.

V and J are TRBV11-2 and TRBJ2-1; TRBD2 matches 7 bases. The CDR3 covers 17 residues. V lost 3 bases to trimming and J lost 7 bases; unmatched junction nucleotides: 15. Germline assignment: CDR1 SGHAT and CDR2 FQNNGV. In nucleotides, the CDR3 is TGTGCCAGCAGCTTGGCGGGGCAGCGGGGCAATACTAATGAGCAGTTCTTC. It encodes CASSLAGQRGNTNEQFF.

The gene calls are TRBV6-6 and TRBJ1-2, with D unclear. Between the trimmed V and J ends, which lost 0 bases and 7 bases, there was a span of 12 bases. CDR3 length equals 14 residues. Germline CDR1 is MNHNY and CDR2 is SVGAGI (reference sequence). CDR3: CASSYSAGSSGYTF. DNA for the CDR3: TGTGCCAGCAGTTACTCGGCGGGGAGTAGTGGCTACACCTTC.

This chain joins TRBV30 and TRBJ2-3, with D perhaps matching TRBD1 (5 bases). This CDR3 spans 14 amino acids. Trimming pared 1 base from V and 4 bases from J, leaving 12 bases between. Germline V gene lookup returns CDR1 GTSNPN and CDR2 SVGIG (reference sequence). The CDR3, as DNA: TGTGCCTGGAGTGGTGGGGCAGGGCCAGATACGCAGTATTTT. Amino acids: CAWSGGAGPDTQYF.